This T cell receptor (beta chain) is from a study of cytomegalovirus exposure and HLA in healthy donors. The assay was immunoSEQ multiplex PCR, and TCRdb's table has in-frame clones only and misses some. This repertoire shows under 400,000 clones, roughly 90% found once; its top ten account for roughly 0.96%. In regard to this clone: Its antigen is currently unknown.

Study results and limitations: Most observed TCR sequences were rare, whereas some public TCRs were detected in many donors. According to a subsequent analysis, TCR clusters from the first cohort were inclined to appear together in the 110 or so validation repertoires. Overall, around 150 TCR beta chains were annotated as cytomegalovirus-associated.

CDR1 is SNHLY, CDR2 FYNNEI, per germline. V gave up 7 bases and J gave up 0 bases; unmatched junction bases: 12. The CDR3 runs 18 residues. The receptor was derived from a man aged 25 to 45 in good health and CMV-seronegative. V gene TRBV2 combines with J gene TRBJ2-3, with 11 bases lining up with TRBD2. Sequencing used PBMCs. The CDR3 DNA sequence: TGTGCCAGCACCCGGGGACTAGCGGTTAAAACTAGCACAGATACGCAGTATTTT. Amino acids: CASTRGLAVKTSTDTQYF.